This T cell receptor (beta chain) comes out of a study of T-cell reconstitution after alpha-beta-depleted transplantation in children. CDR3 length: 17 amino acids. J lost 0 bases, V lost 4 bases, and 6 bases had no gene match. Germline V gene sequence: CDR1 LGHNA, CDR2 YNFKEQ. For TCRbeta, the library was prepared with unique molecular identifiers. TCRdb itself ran the PCR reads through MiXCR, one entry per CDR3 protein. The table shows around 410,000 distinct CDR3 sequences, with roughly a tenth occurring only once. The rearrangement joins TRBV4-2 to TRBJ2-2; 9 bases map to TRBD2. This receptor was taken from a human donor who donated a stem cell graft to a child with acute myeloid leukemia. Sequences were derived from PBMCs from the stem cell graft donor, sampled from the stem cell graft. In DNA, the CDR3 is TGTGCCAGCAGCCTCAGGACTAGCGAAACGAACACCGGGGAGCTGTTTTTT. It codes for CASSLRTSETNTGELFF.